Following are 30 T cell receptor beta chains from one sample sequenced in a study of T cells after somatic rescue of genetic block. Only in-frame clones appear in the TCRdb table, and some are missing; sequencing was by immunoSEQ multiplex PCR. The sample lists 95,000 to 120,000 clones; 90% to 95% were seen once. The sample was peripheral blood mononuclear cells (PBMCs). These receptors were obtained from a young woman.

This rearrangement joins TRBV2 to TRBJ1-3; no reliable D call. The CDR3 sequence is 13 residues long. Germline CDR1 SNHLY, CDR2 FYNNEI. With 3 bases removed from V and 4 bases from J, the gap between germline ends came to 7 bases. CDR3 loop: CASSDRVGNTIYF. In DNA form, the CDR3 reads TGTGCCAGCAGTGATAGGGTAGGAAACACCATATATTTT.

The chain uses TRBV6-4 and TRBJ2-3; 9 nucleotides line up with TRBD2. The CDR3 has 16 residues. CDR1 and CDR2 from the germline V gene are MRHNA and SNTAGT. The V segment lost 4 bases and the J segment 5 bases; nucleotides outside the gene matches: 10. The CDR3 DNA is TGTGCCAGCAGTGGGGCTAGCGGGGATGGAAGAGATACGCAGTATTTT. Protein sequence: CASSGASGDGRDTQYF.

Only one count was recorded for this clone. The rearrangement links TRBV29-1 to TRBJ2-7; TRBD1 is a possible D gene (5 bases). CDR1 is SQVTM, CDR2 ANQGSEA, per germline. The CDR3 runs to 12 residues. The V and J ends lost 2 bases and 4 bases respectively, with 9 bases between them. The CDR3 nucleotides are TGCAGCGTTGAATTGACAGATTACGAGCAGTACTTC. This sequence encodes CSVELTDYEQYF.

The chain joins TRBV25-1 to TRBJ1-6, with D hard to call. CDR1 and CDR2 from the germline V gene are MGHDK and SYGVNS. This CDR3 contains 15 residues. V lost 4 bases and J 6 bases, leaving 13 bases between the germline ends. The CDR3 bases are TGTGCCAGCAGTGCCCTGGACTGGAGTAATTCACCCCTCCACTTT. It encodes CASSALDWSNSPLHF.

This clone was detected only once. This chain uses TRBV6-1 with TRBJ1-4, with a weak D call TRBD1 (5 bases). With 0 bases removed from V and 2 bases from J, the gap between germline ends came to 16 bases. This CDR3 has 18 amino acids. Germline values: CDR1 MNHNS, CDR2 SASEGT. CDR3 loop: CASSEAGVLAGTNEKLFF. The CDR3 nucleotides are TGTGCCAGCAGTGAAGCAGGCGTGTTGGCAGGGACTAATGAAAAACTGTTTTTT.

This clone turned up a few times. The V and J genes are TRBV20-1 and TRBJ1-2; no clear D gene. Germline CDR1 is DFQATT and CDR2 is SNEGSKA (reference sequence). The CDR3 has 11 residues. Trimming took 5 bases from V and 1 from J, leaving 5 bases between them. The CDR3, as DNA: TGCAGTGCTGCAAGTAACTATGGCTACACCTTC. Protein: CSAASNYGYTF.

A word on this clone: Different DNA sequences within this sample yield the same CDR3. The chain recombines TRBV7-2 with TRBJ2-3; perhaps D is TRBD1 or TRBD2 (5 bases each). With 6 bases removed from V and 5 bases from J, the gap between germline ends came to 9 bases. This CDR3 is 12 amino acids long. Germline-derived CDR1 and CDR2 are SGHTA and FQGNSA. CDR3 DNA: TGTGCCAGCAGTCGTGGGGGAGATACGCAGTATTTT. Protein sequence: CASSRGGDTQYF.

The chain employs TRBV7-9 and TRBJ1-5; maybe TRBD1 (6 bases). The CDR3 is 13 amino acids. Germline V gene sequence: CDR1 SEHNR, CDR2 FQNEAQ (reference sequence). V was shortened by 0 bases and J by 9 bases, with 9 bases between the two germline ends. The CDR3 reads CASSLAGRGPQHF. DNA for the CDR3: TGTGCCAGCAGCTTAGCGGGCAGGGGGCCCCAGCATTTT.

The chain employs TRBV20-1 and TRBJ2-5; 7 nucleotides match TRBD2. The CDR3 spans 11 residues. Germline values: CDR1 DFQATT, CDR2 SNEGSKA (reference sequence). V was pared by 6 bases and J by 5 bases, with 3 bases of the junction left unmatched. CDR3 residues: CSARRGETQYF. CDR3 bases: TGCAGTGCCAGGCGGGGGGAGACCCAGTACTTC.

The V gene is TRBV10-3, the J gene TRBJ2-2; TRBD2 matches at 9 bases. The ends lost 2 bases at V and 5 bases at J; junction bases unmatched: 6. The CDR3 consists of 16 residues. CDR1 is ENHRY and CDR2 is SYGVKD in the germline V gene. This CDR3 is CAISEASGDLTGELFF. CDR3 nucleotides: TGTGCCATCAGTGAGGCTAGCGGGGATCTTACCGGGGAGCTGTTTTTT.

This chain connects TRBV9 to TRBJ2-5; 7 positions match TRBD1. This CDR3 is 16 amino acids long. J lost 1 base, V lost 3 bases, and 9 bases had no gene match. Germline CDR1 is SGDLS and CDR2 is YYNGEE. DNA for the CDR3: TGTGCCAGCAGCGCCGGGACAGAGGCTTTCCAAGAGACCCAGTACTTC. It yields the protein CASSAGTEAFQETQYF.

Note on this clone: An end of the junction does not agree with germline; a read error may underlie this. The chain is built from TRBV4-3 and TRBJ2-7; D remains ambiguous. CDR3 length: 15 residues. The germline CDR1 and CDR2 sequences are LGHNA and YSLEER. The CDR3 spells CASSKDPTAAYEQYF. For the CDR3, the DNA is TGCGCCAGCAGCAAAGACCCGACCGCGGCTTACGAGCAGTACTTC.

The rearrangement joins TRBV10-1 to TRBJ2-1, with 9 positions matching TRBD2. The CDR3 spans 15 residues. The J segment lost 5 bases and the V segment lost 3 bases, leaving 5 bases of the junction unmatched. Germline V CDR1 and CDR2: WNHNN, SYGVQD (reference sequence). The CDR3 DNA sequence: TGCGCCAGCAGTGATTGCGGGGGGGCCAACAATGAGCAGTTCTTC. It yields the protein CASSDCGGANNEQFF.

The V call is TRBV7-9, the J call TRBJ1-6, with D possibly being TRBD1 (5 bases). This CDR3 is 12 amino acids long. The germline V gene encodes CDR1 SEHNR and CDR2 FQNEAQ (reference sequence). Trimming left V 2 bases short and J 10 bases short, with 6 bases between. DNA of the CDR3: TGTGCCAGCAGCTTAAGGGGCTCACCCCTCCACTTT. It is translated as CASSLRGSPLHF. The variable domain in full, with the rest retrieved from reference TRBV7-9 and TRBJ1-6, is DTGVSQNPRHKITKRGQNVTFRCDPISEHNRLYWYRQTLGQGPEFLTYFQNEAQLEKSRLLSDRFSAERPKGSFSTLEIQRTEQGDSAMYLCASSLRGSPLHFGNGTRLTVT.

Only one count was recorded for this clone. V is TRBV5-4 and J is TRBJ1-1; a possible D gene is TRBD1 (5 bases). V gave up 4 bases and J gave up 4 bases, with 20 bases separating them. CDR1 and CDR2 from the germline V gene are SGHNT and YYREEE (reference sequence). This CDR3 spans 16 amino acids. Here the CDR3 DNA reads TGTGCCAGCAGCAACCCGGGTCGTCTTAGGGGCACTGAAGCTTTCTTT. Its translation: CASSNPGRLRGTEAFF.

This clone appeared once. The chain links TRBV9 to TRBJ2-2, with 8 bases fitting TRBD1. The CDR3 is 15 amino acids. The V gene end was trimmed by 8 bases and the J gene end by 5 bases; junction bases not matched to a gene: 11. Germline V gives CDR1 SGDLS, CDR2 YYNGEE. The CDR3 region is CARSRGPEGTGELFF. In DNA form, the CDR3 reads TGTGCCAGATCCAGGGGGCCCGAGGGTACCGGGGAGCTGTTTTTT.

The chain has TRBV5-1 and TRBJ2-3, with D hard to call. The CDR3 loop spans 13 amino acids. Germline assignment: CDR1 SGHRS and CDR2 YFSETQ. Trimming took off 0 bases at V and 7 bases at J, with 9 bases between the two ends. CDR3 nucleotides: TGCGCCAGCAGCTTGGTAACGGCTTATACGCAGTATTTT. It specifies CASSLVTAYTQYF.

In its sample, this clone was seen once. The CDR3 DNA sequence: TGTGCCAGCAGCTTAGGCCTGACAGTGAACACTGAAGCTTTCTTT. Protein sequence: CASSLGLTVNTEAFF. The chain employs TRBV11-2 and TRBJ1-1; possibly TRBD1 for D (5 bases). Germline-derived CDR1 and CDR2 are SGHAT and FQNNGV. The CDR3 runs 15 residues. Trimming pared 1 base from V and 0 bases from J, leaving 9 bases between. The full variable domain, with the rest looked up from reference TRBV11-2 and TRBJ1-1, is EAGVAQSPRYKIIEKRQSVAFWCNPISGHATLYWYQQILGQGPKLLIQFQNNGVVDDSQLPKDRFSAERLKGVDSTLKIQPAKLEDSAVYLCASSLGLTVNTEAFFGQGTRLTVV.

This chain connects TRBV7-2 to TRBJ2-5; D call uncertain. Trimming stripped 6 bases from V and 1 base from J, with 12 bases between. Germline CDR1 and CDR2: SGHTA and FQGNSA. The CDR3 extends over 14 amino acids. CDR3 region: CASSYLQRQETQYF. The CDR3 DNA reads TGTGCCAGCAGTTATCTACAGCGCCAAGAGACCCAGTACTTC.

The rearrangement joins TRBV28 to TRBJ1-4; 9 bases map to TRBD1. Trimming took 3 bases from V and 7 from J; bases not matched to a gene: 24. The germline gives CDR1 MDHEN, CDR2 SYDVKM. There are 21 residues in the CDR3. The CDR3 DNA is TGTGCCAGCAGTTTCTGGAGCCCTGGTTTTACAGGGGGCCTTCCCCTTGAAAAACTGTTTTTT. As protein: CASSFWSPGFTGGLPLEKLFF.

To note about this clone: Other DNA sequences in the same sample also yield this CDR3. V is TRBV9 and J is TRBJ2-3, with D uncertain. Trimming removed 4 bases from V and 1 base from J, with 4 bases in between. Germline V gives CDR1 SGDLS, CDR2 YYNGEE. The CDR3 sequence is 12 residues long. CDR3 region: CASSPRTDTQYF. The CDR3 bases are TGTGCCAGCAGCCCCCGCACAGATACGCAGTATTTT.

This chain links TRBV9 with TRBJ2-7; the D is unclear. Germline assignment: CDR1 SGDLS and CDR2 YYNGEE. The CDR3 is made up of 14 amino acids. Trimming pared 0 bases from V and 3 bases from J, leaving 10 bases between. CDR3 residues: CASSVGQEIYEQYF. The DNA of the CDR3 is TGTGCCAGCAGCGTAGGCCAGGAGATCTACGAGCAGTACTTC.

The chain combines TRBV6-1 with TRBJ2-6; no clear D gene. This CDR3 region has 15 residues. The V gene's germline CDR1 is MNHNS and CDR2 SASEGT. V gave up 0 bases and J gave up 5 bases, with 8 bases separating them. CDR3 DNA: TGTGCCAGCAGTGAAGCGTTATTAAGGGCCAACGTCCTGACTTTC. Translated: CASSEALLRANVLTF.

This clone was picked up one time. J is TRBJ2-3 and V is TRBV6-4; D is unresolved. CDR1 MRHNA and CDR2 SNTAGT come from the germline V gene. V was pared by 0 bases and J by 1 base, with 8 bases between. The CDR3 has 15 amino acids. In nucleotides, the CDR3 is TGTGCCAGCAGTGACTCACCGACGGGCACAGATACGCAGTATTTT. The encoded protein is CASSDSPTGTDTQYF.

The V gene is TRBV5-6, the J gene TRBJ1-1; the D is unclear. The V gene's germline CDR1 is SGHDT and CDR2 YYEEEE. This CDR3 contains 16 residues. Trimming took off 1 base at V and 0 bases at J, with 13 bases between the two ends. The CDR3 nucleotides are TGTGCCAGCAGCTTGCGCCCCGTGGGCTTGAACACTGAAGCTTTCTTT. Translating it yields CASSLRPVGLNTEAFF.

The chain couples TRBV28 to TRBJ2-3; D assignment may be TRBD1 or TRBD2 (7 bases each). V was pared by 8 bases and J by 3 bases, with 15 bases between. This CDR3 contains 14 residues. Germline V CDR1 and CDR2: MDHEN, SYDVKM. This chain's CDR3 is CASESGTVTDTQYF. CDR3 sequence (DNA): TGTGCCAGCGAAAGCGGGACAGTGACAGATACGCAGTATTTT.

V and J are TRBV28 and TRBJ1-2; 9 bases agree with TRBD1. There are 15 residues in the CDR3. V lost 4 bases, J lost 6 bases, and 9 bases stayed unmatched. CDR1 and CDR2 (germline): MDHEN, SYDVKM. The CDR3 nucleotides read TGTGCCAGCAGTTACTTAACAGGGGGCTCTAATGGCTACACCTTC. As protein: CASSYLTGGSNGYTF.

The V and J genes are TRBV7-2 and TRBJ2-1; a weak D match, TRBD1 (5 bases). The V and J ends lost 3 bases and 5 bases respectively, with 17 bases between them. Germline lookup yields CDR1 SGHTA and CDR2 FQGNSA. The CDR3 spans 16 residues. The CDR3 nucleotides are TGTGCCAGCAGCTTTGACGACAGATACCTCGACAATGAGCAGTTCTTC. Amino acid sequence: CASSFDDRYLDNEQFF.

J is TRBJ1-1 and V is TRBV7-9, with 8 bases matching TRBD1. Germline loops: CDR1 SEHNR, CDR2 FQNEAQ (reference sequence). The V gene end was trimmed by 1 base and the J gene end by 4 bases; junction bases not matched to a gene: 5. The CDR3 is 15 amino acids. CDR3 in amino acids: CASSLVQGAFTEAFF. The CDR3 region has the DNA TGTGCCAGCAGCTTAGTCCAGGGGGCCTTCACTGAAGCTTTCTTT.

The chain combines TRBV4-1 with TRBJ1-6; D possibly corresponds to TRBD1 (5 bases). Germline values: CDR1 MGHRA, CDR2 YSYEKL. The ends were cut back, 4 bases at V and 13 bases at J, with 17 bases in the middle. CDR3 length: 14 amino acids. The CDR3 region has the DNA TGCGCCAGCAGCCCCAGAGAGGGCGGGACGCCCCTCCACTTT. Its protein is CASSPREGGTPLHF.